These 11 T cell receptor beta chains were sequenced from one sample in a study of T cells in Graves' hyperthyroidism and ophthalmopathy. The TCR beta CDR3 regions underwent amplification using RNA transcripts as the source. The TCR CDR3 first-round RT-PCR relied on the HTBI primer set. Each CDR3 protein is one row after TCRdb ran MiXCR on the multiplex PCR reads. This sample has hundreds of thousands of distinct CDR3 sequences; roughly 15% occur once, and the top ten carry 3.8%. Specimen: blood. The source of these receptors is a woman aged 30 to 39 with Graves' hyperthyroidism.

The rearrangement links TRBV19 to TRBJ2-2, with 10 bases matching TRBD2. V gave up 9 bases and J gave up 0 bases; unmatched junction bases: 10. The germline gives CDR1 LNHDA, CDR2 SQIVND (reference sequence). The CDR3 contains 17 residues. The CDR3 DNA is TGTGCCAGAGGGGCTAGCGGGAGAGCCCCGAACACCGGGGAGCTGTTTTTT. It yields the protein CARGASGRAPNTGELFF.

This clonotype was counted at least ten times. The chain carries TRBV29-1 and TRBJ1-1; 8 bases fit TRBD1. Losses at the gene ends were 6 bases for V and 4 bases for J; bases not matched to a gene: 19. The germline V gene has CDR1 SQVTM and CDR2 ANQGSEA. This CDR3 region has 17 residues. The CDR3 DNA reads TGCAGCGTGCCCCTCGGGACAGGAGGTCTTTATGGCACTGAAGCTTTCTTT. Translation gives CSVPLGTGGLYGTEAFF.

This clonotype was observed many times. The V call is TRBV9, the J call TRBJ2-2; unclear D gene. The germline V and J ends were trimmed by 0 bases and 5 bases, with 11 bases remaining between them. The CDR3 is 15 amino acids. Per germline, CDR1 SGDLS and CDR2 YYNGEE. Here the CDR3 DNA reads TGTGCCAGCAGCGTAGTCGGTTCAGCTACCGGGGAGCTGTTTTTT. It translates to CASSVVGSATGELFF. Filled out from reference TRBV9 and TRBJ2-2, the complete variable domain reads DSGVTQTPKHLITATGQRVTLRCSPRSGDLSVYWYQQSLDQGLQFLIQYYNGEERAKGNILERFSAQQFPDLHSELNLSSLELGDSALYFCASSVVGSATGELFFGEGSRLTVL.

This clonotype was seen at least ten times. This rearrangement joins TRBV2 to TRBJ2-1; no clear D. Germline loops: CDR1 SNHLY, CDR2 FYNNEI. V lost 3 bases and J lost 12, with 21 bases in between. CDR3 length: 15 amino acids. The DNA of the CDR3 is TGTGCCAGCAGTGACGCTGTATCAGGAGATGAAGGGCAGTTCTTC. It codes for CASSDAVSGDEGQFF.

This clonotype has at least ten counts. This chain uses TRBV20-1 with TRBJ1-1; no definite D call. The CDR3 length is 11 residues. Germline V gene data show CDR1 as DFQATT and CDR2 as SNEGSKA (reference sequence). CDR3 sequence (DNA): TGCGGAGGACGGATGAACACTGAAGCTTTCTTT. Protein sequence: CGGRMNTEAFF.

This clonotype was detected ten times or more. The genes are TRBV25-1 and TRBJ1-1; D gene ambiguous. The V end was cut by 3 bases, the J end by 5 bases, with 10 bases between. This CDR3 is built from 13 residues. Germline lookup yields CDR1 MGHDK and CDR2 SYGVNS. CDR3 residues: CASSDGMGTEAFF. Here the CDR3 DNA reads TGTGCCAGCAGTGACGGGATGGGAACTGAAGCTTTCTTT.

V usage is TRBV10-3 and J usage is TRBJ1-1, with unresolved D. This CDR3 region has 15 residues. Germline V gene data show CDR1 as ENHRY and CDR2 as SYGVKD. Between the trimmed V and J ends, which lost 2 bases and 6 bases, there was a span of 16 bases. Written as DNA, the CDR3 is TGTGCCATCAGTGAGAGTATCGGTACAAACGCTGAAGCTTTCTTT. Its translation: CAISESIGTNAEAFF.

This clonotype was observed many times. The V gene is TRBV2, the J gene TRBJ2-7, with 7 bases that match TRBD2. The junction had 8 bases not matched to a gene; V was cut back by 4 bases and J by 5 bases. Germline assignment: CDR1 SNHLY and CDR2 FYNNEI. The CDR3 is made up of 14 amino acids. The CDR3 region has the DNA TGTGCCAGCAGTGGGAGCGGGATCTTCGACGAGCAGTACTTC. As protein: CASSGSGIFDEQYF.

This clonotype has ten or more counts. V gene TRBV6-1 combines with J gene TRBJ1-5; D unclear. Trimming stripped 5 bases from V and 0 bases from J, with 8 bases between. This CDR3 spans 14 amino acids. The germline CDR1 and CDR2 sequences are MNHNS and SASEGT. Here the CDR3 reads CASSTGLSNQPQHF. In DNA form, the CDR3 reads TGTGCCAGCAGTACCGGGCTTAGCAATCAGCCCCAGCATTTT.

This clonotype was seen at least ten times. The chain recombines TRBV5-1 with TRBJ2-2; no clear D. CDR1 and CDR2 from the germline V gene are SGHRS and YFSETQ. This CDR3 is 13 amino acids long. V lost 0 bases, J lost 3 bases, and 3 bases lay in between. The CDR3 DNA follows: TGCGCCAGCAGCTTGGATTACACCGGGGAGCTGTTTTTT. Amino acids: CASSLDYTGELFF.

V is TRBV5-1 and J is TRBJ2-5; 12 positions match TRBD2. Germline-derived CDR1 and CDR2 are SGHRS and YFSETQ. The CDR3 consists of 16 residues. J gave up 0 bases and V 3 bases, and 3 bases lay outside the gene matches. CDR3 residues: CASSSGLAGHQETQYF. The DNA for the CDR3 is TGCGCCAGCAGCTCAGGACTAGCGGGACACCAAGAGACCCAGTACTTC.